Following are 9 T cell receptor beta chains from one sample sequenced in a study of cytomegalovirus exposure and HLA in healthy donors (dated by TCRdb to about 2017). Library construction relied on the immunoSEQ multiplex PCR assay. For the multiplex PCR, a mixture combining 60 forward primers for TCR Vbeta segments and 13 reverse primers for TCR Jbeta segments was used. Drawn from immuneACCESS, this table holds only the in-frame rearrangements with V and J called that TCRdb kept. Clones are partly lost; checked studies trace under half to an unresolved V gene and leave the rest unexplained. Present in this sample are 99,000 or so clones, 12% to 15% of which were seen just once. The ten largest clonotypes hold 0.8% to 0.95% of the sample. Sample: PBMCs. These receptor sequences come from a female donor in good health and CMV-seronegative.

The chain joins TRBV5-8 to TRBJ2-7; the match to TRBD2 covers 14 bases. Germline V gene sequence: CDR1 SGHTS, CDR2 YDEGEE. Trimming at V came to 3 bases and at J to 7 bases, leaving 9 bases not matched to a gene. This CDR3 is 16 amino acids long. The CDR3 loop is CASSSRTSGRPREQYF. For the CDR3, the DNA is TGTGCCAGCAGCTCGAGGACTAGCGGGAGGCCAAGAGAGCAGTACTTC. Full variable domain (outside the CDR3, taken from reference TRBV5-8 and TRBJ2-7): EAGVTQSPTHLIKTRGQQATLRCSPISGHTSVYWYQQALGLGLQFLLWYDEGEERNRGNFPPRFSGRQFPNYSSELNVNALELEDSALYLCASSSRTSGRPREQYFGPGTRLTVT.

The V and J genes are TRBV18 and TRBJ2-5, with 7 bases lining up with TRBD1. The CDR3 extends over 13 amino acids. Germline V lookup: CDR1 KGHSH, CDR2 LQKENI. The J segment lost 2 bases and the V segment lost 4 bases, leaving 1 base of the junction unmatched. CDR3 nucleotide sequence: TGTGCCAGCTCACGGGACAGACAAGAGACCCAGTACTTC. It yields the protein CASSRDRQETQYF. Complete variable domain (other parts from reference TRBV18 and TRBJ2-5): NAGVMQNPRHLVRRRGQEARLRCSPMKGHSHVYWYRQLPEEGLKFMVYLQKENIIDESGMPKERFSAEFPKEGPSILRIQQVVRGDSAAYFCASSRDRQETQYFGPGTRLLVL.

Only a few counts were recorded for this clone. The chain links TRBV7-2 to TRBJ1-5; possibly TRBD1 for D (6 bases). Germline V gene data show CDR1 as SGHTA and CDR2 as FQGNSA. This CDR3 region has 16 residues. V was shortened by 1 base and J by 0 bases, with 10 bases between the two germline ends. The CDR3 reads CASSLVGASSNQPQHF. Here the CDR3 DNA reads TGTGCCAGCAGCTTAGTGGGGGCCTCTAGCAATCAGCCCCAGCATTTT.

The chain is built from TRBV5-5 and TRBJ1-1; D is undetermined. V lost 2 bases and J 6 bases, leaving 14 bases between the germline ends. The CDR3 has 14 amino acids. Germline lookup yields CDR1 SGHKS and CDR2 YYEKEE (reference sequence). Here the CDR3 reads CASSLQGMTPEAFF. CDR3 coding DNA: TGTGCCAGCAGCTTACAAGGCATGACTCCTGAAGCTTTCTTT.

The chain links TRBV11-2 to TRBJ1-1; D is uncertain. Trimming removed 5 bases at V and 5 bases at J, with 15 bases between. Per the germline V gene, CDR1 is SGHAT and CDR2 is FQNNGV. The CDR3 contains 14 residues. The CDR3 region is CASSPRVSGTEAFF. In nucleotides, the CDR3 is TGTGCCAGCAGCCCGAGGGTATCCGGGACTGAAGCTTTCTTT. Supplemented by reference TRBV11-2 and TRBJ1-1, the full variable domain reads EAGVAQSPRYKIIEKRQSVAFWCNPISGHATLYWYQQILGQGPKLLIQFQNNGVVDDSQLPKDRFSAERLKGVDSTLKIQPAKLEDSAVYLCASSPRVSGTEAFFGQGTRLTVV.

This clone has only a few counts. The chain recombines TRBV6-5 with TRBJ1-2; TRBD1 might be the D (6 bases). Germline V gives CDR1 MNHEY, CDR2 SVGAGI. Trimming removed 0 bases at V and 10 bases at J, with 21 bases between. This CDR3 is 16 amino acids long. This CDR3 reads CASSYSIQGRPLLYTF. The CDR3, as DNA: TGTGCCAGCAGTTACTCGATTCAGGGGCGTCCTCTTCTCTACACCTTC.

This clone was seen more than once but under ten times. The chain has TRBV13 and TRBJ2-2; tentatively, D is TRBD2 (6 bases). Germline lookup yields CDR1 PRHDT and CDR2 FYEKMQ (reference sequence). The length of the CDR3 is 13 residues. V shed 4 bases and J shed 5 bases, with 8 bases lying between them. The CDR3 DNA reads as TGTGCCAGCAGCTGGGGACTGACCGGGGAGCTGTTTTTT. It encodes CASSWGLTGELFF.

V usage is TRBV19 and J usage is TRBJ1-1; D not resolved. Germline V lookup: CDR1 LNHDA, CDR2 SQIVND (reference sequence). CDR3 length: 15 amino acids. V lost 0 bases to trimming and J lost 0 bases, with 8 bases between them. The CDR3 nucleotides are TGTGCCAGTAGTATAGATGCAGGCATGAACACTGAAGCTTTCTTT. The encoded protein is CASSIDAGMNTEAFF.

The V gene is TRBV28, the J gene TRBJ2-3; TRBD1 might be the D (7 bases). Germline loops: CDR1 MDHEN, CDR2 SYDVKM. Deletions cut 5 bases from V and 0 bases from J, with 12 bases between. The length of the CDR3 is 15 residues. The chain's CDR3 is CASSQTGTSTDTQYF. CDR3 nucleotide sequence: TGTGCCAGCAGTCAGACAGGGACTAGCACAGATACGCAGTATTTT.